This entry lists 3 T cell receptor beta chains sequenced from one sample in a study of beta chain features in type 1 diabetes. Study-wide results and limits: When Type 1 diabetes patients were examined, their TCRB CDR3s proved moderately but significantly shorter in all four CD4+ subsets.

These TCRs are of unknown antigen specificity. Isolated RNA was reverse transcribed in full, so expressed TCRB transcripts were sequenced. Here immunoSEQ multiplex PCR was the method, and the copy in TCRdb shows in-frame clones only, minus some. The sample lists 150,000 to 200,000 clones, almost 65% occurring once. Sequenced sample: naive CD4+ T cells from blood. The receptors shown here come from a man in his thirties or forties with type 1 diabetes.

This clone was counted only a few times. This sequence joins TRBV7-2 and TRBJ2-6, with D unclear. The CDR3 is 17 residues long. Germline V gene data show CDR1 as SGHTA and CDR2 as FQGNSA. V gave up 5 bases and J gave up 4 bases, with 18 bases separating them. In DNA form, the CDR3 reads TGTGCCAGCAGCCCCATCCCCTACGGGTCCGGGGCCAACGTCCTGACTTTC. Its protein product is CASSPIPYGSGANVLTF.

The J gene is TRBJ2-1, the V gene TRBV6-5; possibly TRBD2 for D (5 bases). CDR3 size: 13 residues. CDR1 MNHEY and CDR2 SVGAGI come from the germline V gene. V lost 7 bases and J 0 bases, leaving 7 bases between the germline ends. The CDR3 spells CASKRSSYNEQFF. As DNA, the CDR3 is TGTGCCAGCAAGCGGAGCTCCTACAATGAGCAGTTCTTC.

This chain joins TRBV4-3 and TRBJ2-3; D is unresolved. Germline CDR1 and CDR2: LGHNA and YSLEER. Trimming left V 0 bases short and J 6 bases short, with 10 bases between. The CDR3 is 14 residues long. This chain's CDR3 is CASSQEAEGDTQYF. CDR3 bases: TGCGCCAGCAGCCAAGAGGCGGAAGGGGATACGCAGTATTTT.